The TCR beta chain under discussion was sequenced for a study of T cells in Graves' hyperthyroidism and ophthalmopathy. Points from the study as a whole: Separating ophthalmopathy from stable hyperthyroidism was achieved by a 13 V-J model. For ophthalmopathy, model prediction preceded onset by a median 6.5 months. Most thyroid-expanded clonotypes above 0.001 were also found in blood.

Clinical symptoms, serum thyroxine and TRAb, thyroid ultrasound and orbital computed tomography were used for the diagnoses. V dropped 0 bases and J dropped 7 bases, with 16 bases sitting between them. The CDR3 is made up of 17 amino acids. Per the germline V gene, CDR1 is SNHLY and CDR2 is FYNNEI. Concerning this clonotype: What it binds is unknown.

Authors of the study amplified TCR beta CDR3 regions from RNA transcripts. Researchers ran a first-round RT-PCR on the TCR CDR3 using the HTBI primer set. TCRdb reprocessed the multiplex PCR reads via MiXCR and lists one record per CDR3 protein. The sample yields roughly 570,000 distinct CDR3 sequences, approximately 44% seen once. This chain connects TRBV2 to TRBJ1-6, with a tentative D call TRBD1 (6 bases). The source of this sequence is a woman aged 18 to 35 with Graves' hyperthyroidism. Specimen: peripheral blood or thyroid tissue (not recorded which). CDR3 in DNA: TGTGCCAGCAGTGAAGCGCTTCGGAGTCAGGGGAATTCACCCCTCCACTTT. Translation gives CASSEALRSQGNSPLHF. Based on the CDR3 plus reference TRBV2 and TRBJ1-6, the full variable domain is EPEVTQTPSHQVTQMGQEVILRCVPISNHLYFYWYRQILGQKVEFLVSFYNNEISEKSEIFDDQFSVERPDGSNFTLKIRSTKLEDSAMYFCASSEALRSQGNSPLHFGNGTRLTVT.